The text below deals with one T cell receptor (beta chain). Its antigen is not identified. The record originates from a study of response to subunit inactivated influenza vaccine. Findings and limits, study-wide: Each seasonal influenza vaccination recruits few new T cells, the authors suggested.

TCRdb recomputed calls from the RT-PCR reads with MiXCR, one row per CDR3 protein. The sample yields about 530,000 distinct CDR3 sequences, 12% seen once. From germline, CDR1 is SGHRS and CDR2 YFSETQ. The CDR3 is made up of 19 amino acids. V was clipped by 0 bases and J by 6 bases, with 28 bases between them. The TCR comes from a man aged 45 to 65 who received an inactivated influenza vaccine. The sequencing used PBMCs from blood, collected on the day of vaccination. This chain joins TRBV5-1 and TRBJ2-7, with a weak D call TRBD1 (5 bases). In DNA form, the CDR3 reads TGCGCCAGCAGCTTGGGGTATCCGCAGCCCCAGGGTTCGGCTTTCGAGCAGTACTTC. As protein: CASSLGYPQPQGSAFEQYF.